These 7 T cell receptor beta chains were all obtained from the same sample, sequenced in a study of CD8+ T cells in alopecia areata. Sequencing used cDNA as its template, made by extracting RNA and reverse transcribing it. Method: immunoSEQ multiplex PCR; TCRdb's copy keeps in-frame clones and lacks some. The table shows about 150,000 clones, with 62% occurring only once. The sequenced sample was CD8+ T cells sorted from blood. The receptors were gathered from a human donor in good health.

The chain employs TRBV7-9 and TRBJ2-7; D ambiguous. Germline V CDR1 and CDR2: SEHNR, FQNEAQ (reference sequence). The CDR3 totals 12 residues. Trimming shortened V by 0 bases and J by 3 bases, and 3 bases separated the two germline ends. The CDR3 coding sequence is TGTGCCAGCAGCTTAGCCCACTACGAGCAGTACTTC. This sequence encodes CASSLAHYEQYF. Full variable domain (remainder filled in from reference TRBV7-9 and TRBJ2-7): DTGVSQNPRHKITKRGQNVTFRCDPISEHNRLYWYRQTLGQGPEFLTYFQNEAQLEKSRLLSDRFSAERPKGSFSTLEIQRTEQGDSAMYLCASSLAHYEQYFGPGTRLTVT.

The CDR3 nucleotides read TGTGCCAGCAGCTTGCTACCGTCCAGGGAGACCCAGTACTTC. Translation gives CASSLLPSRETQYF. The rearrangement uses TRBV5-6 and TRBJ2-5; D gene ambiguous. This CDR3 comprises 14 residues. The germline V gene encodes CDR1 SGHDT and CDR2 YYEEEE. V lost 1 base, J lost 5 bases, and 12 bases lay in between.

The V and J genes are TRBV11-2 and TRBJ2-5; D gene unclear. Per the germline V gene, CDR1 is SGHAT and CDR2 is FQNNGV. V lost 6 bases and J lost 1, with 12 bases in between. The CDR3 length is 14 residues. The CDR3 sequence is CASSPFRSQETQYF. CDR3 DNA sequence: TGTGCCAGCAGTCCCTTTAGGTCCCAAGAGACCCAGTACTTC.

The gene calls are TRBV30 and TRBJ1-5, with no clear D. V was shortened by 3 bases and J by 0 bases, with 6 bases between the two germline ends. The CDR3 loop spans 13 amino acids. The germline gives CDR1 GTSNPN, CDR2 SVGIG (reference sequence). The CDR3 bases are TGTGCCTGGAGGCACGGTAGCAATCAGCCCCAGCATTTT. Translating gives CAWRHGSNQPQHF.

This clone was recorded a few times. The chain couples TRBV29-1 to TRBJ2-7, with D perhaps TRBD2 (6 bases). The CDR3 has 15 amino acids. V was clipped by 4 bases and J by 0 bases, with 16 bases between them. Germline V lookup: CDR1 SQVTM, CDR2 ANQGSEA. For the CDR3, the DNA is TGCAGCGTTGTTTCCTACGGGAGCCGCTCCTACGAGCAGTACTTC. It codes for CSVVSYGSRSYEQYF.

This rearrangement joins TRBV29-1 to TRBJ2-3; 8 bases map to TRBD2. Germline CDR1 reads SQVTM; CDR2 reads ANQGSEA. The CDR3 contains 14 residues. Trimming removed 7 bases from V and 2 bases from J; junction bases left unmatched: 8. The CDR3 region has the DNA TGCAGCGCCCCTTTAGCGGGAACCACAGATACGCAGTATTTT. Its protein product is CSAPLAGTTDTQYF.

This clone was observed a handful of times. V gene TRBV27 combines with J gene TRBJ2-3, with TRBD2 matching over 10 bases. This CDR3 contains 14 residues. Per germline, CDR1 MNHEY and CDR2 SMNVEV (reference sequence). Losses at the gene ends were 4 bases for V and 3 bases for J; bases not matched to a gene: 1. CDR3 region: CASSYSGRTDTQYF. CDR3 sequence (DNA): TGTGCCAGCAGTTATAGCGGGAGGACAGATACGCAGTATTTT.